Reported below is one TCR beta chain. The antigen remains undetermined. One end of the junction is discordant with germline, which a read error may explain. This sample was taken from a study of identical twins. Template switching added a universal primer site, and cDNA bore unique molecular identifiers. TCRdb independently ran MiXCR on the 5' RACE reads; one entry per CDR3 protein. The sample includes 1.5 million to 2 million distinct CDR3 sequences, around 33% of them seen just once. This CDR3 is built from 13 residues. From germline, CDR1 is SGDLS and CDR2 YYNGEE. Overall study findings and caveats: Sharing of beta out-of-frame sequences by twins showed a weaker excess. Possibly, invariant MAIT and iNKT cells partly confounded zero-insertion analyses.

The TCR sequence derives from a newborn girl in good health. The chain joins TRBV9 to TRBJ2-1, with D unclear. The sample taken for sequencing was cord blood. The CDR3 coding sequence is TGTGCCCGCAGCGTAGGTGCTAACAATGAGCAGTTCTTC. Translating gives CARSVGANNEQFF.